The rows below give T cell receptor beta chains drawn from one sample of a study of T cells in Graves' hyperthyroidism and ophthalmopathy. One entry per CDR3 protein results from TCRdb running MiXCR on the multiplex PCR reads. The sample includes 140,000 or so distinct CDR3 sequences, over 20% seen only once; the top ten take roughly 71%. The specimen was blood. The receptor set was obtained from a woman aged 50 to 60 with Graves' hyperthyroidism that later progressed to Graves' ophthalmopathy. Each CDR3 is given without its conserved first and last residue. A D gene is named only where the DNA matches it firmly.

TRBJ2-2 | . | TRBV7-3 | ASSRGATGELF
TRBJ2-3 | . | TRBV2 | ASSVGGANTQY
TRBJ1-1 | . | TRBV28 | ASRGGNTEAF
TRBJ2-7 | . | TRBV7-3 | ASSFGETYEQY
TRBJ1-6 | . | TRBV7-6 | ASRQGGYSYNSPLH
TRBJ2-3 | TRBD1 | TRBV5-1 | ASSSSWTGGSTDTQY
TRBJ1-4 | TRBD1 | TRBV7-8 | ASSLAQGASEKLF
TRBJ1-6 | . | TRBV11-2 | ASSFPSGAGNSPLH
TRBJ2-2 | . | TRBV5-1 | ASSLGGAHTGELF
TRBJ1-1 | . | TRBV19 | ASSIGGRLNTEAF
TRBJ1-2 | . | TRBV5-6 | ASSLTRGWWNYGYT
TRBJ1-1 | . | TRBV11-1 | ASSAGHNEAF
TRBJ2-3 | . | TRBV20-1 | SARSLFLSEAPSTDTQY
TRBJ2-2 | TRBD2 | TRBV12-3/TRBV12-4 | ASSLRLAGTGELF